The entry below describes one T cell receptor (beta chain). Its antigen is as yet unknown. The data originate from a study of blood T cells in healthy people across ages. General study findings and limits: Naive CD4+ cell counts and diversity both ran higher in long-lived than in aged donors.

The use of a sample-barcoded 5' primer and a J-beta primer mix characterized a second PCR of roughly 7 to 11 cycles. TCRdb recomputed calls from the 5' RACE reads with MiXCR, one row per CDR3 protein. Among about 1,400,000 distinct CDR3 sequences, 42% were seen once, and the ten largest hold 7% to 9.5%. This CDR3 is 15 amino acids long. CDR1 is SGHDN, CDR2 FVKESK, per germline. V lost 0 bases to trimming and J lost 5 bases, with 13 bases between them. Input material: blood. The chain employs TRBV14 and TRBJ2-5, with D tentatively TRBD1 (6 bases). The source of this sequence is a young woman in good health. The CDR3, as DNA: TGTGCCAGCAGCCAAGATACCCATAGGGGGGAGACCCAGTACTTC. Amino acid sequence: CASSQDTHRGETQYF.